This is a list of T cell receptor beta chains from one sample in a study of human T cells and chemical hapten exposure. TCRdb processed the 5' RACE reads anew with MiXCR; each CDR3 protein has one entry. Of tens of thousands of distinct CDR3 sequences listed, approximately 8% are singletons. These receptors were taken from a male donor in good health. Each CDR3 is given with its conserved first and last residue. The order of the fields is clone size, J gene, D gene, V gene, CDR3 DNA, CDR3 protein. A D gene is named only where the DNA matches it firmly. Some rows mark clone size as missing; the rest say once, few, many or name a class of expanded clone.

many | TRBJ1-6 | NA | TRBV6-2/TRBV6-3 | TGTGCCAGCAGTTTGACGGTGGATAATTCACCCCTCCACTTT | CASSLTVDNSPLHF
NA | TRBJ2-3 | NA | TRBV12-3/TRBV12-4 | TGTGCCAGCGGGTGGACAGACCTTAGCACAGATACGCAGTATTTT | CASGWTDLSTDTQYF
few | TRBJ2-3 | NA | TRBV20-1 | TGCAGTGCTAGAGAGGCCAAGCCCCAAACAGATACGCAGTATTTT | CSAREAKPQTDTQYF
many | TRBJ2-7 | NA | TRBV12-3/TRBV12-4 | TGTGCCAGCAGTTTTGATAGCTACTACGAGCAGTACTTC | CASSFDSYYEQYF
many | TRBJ2-1 | NA | TRBV6-5 | TGTGCCAGCAGTCGGGATCTCTCCAGCGATGAGCAGTTCTTC | CASSRDLSSDEQFF
many | TRBJ1-5 | NA | TRBV5-1 | TGCGCCAGCAGCTATGACCCAAATCAGCCCCAGCATTTT | CASSYDPNQPQHF
NA | TRBJ2-1 | TRBD2 | TRBV6-5 | TGTGCCAGCAGTCCTCTAGCGGGAGGGCCGCGGAATGAGCAGTTCTTC | CASSPLAGGPRNEQFF
many | TRBJ1-1 | NA | TRBV5-1 | TGCGCCAGCAGCTTACAGGGAGACACTGAAGCTTTCTTT | CASSLQGDTEAFF
NA | TRBJ1-1 | NA | TRBV4-1 | TGCGCCAGCACCATAGGGGGACAGAACACTGAAGCTTTCTTT | CASTIGGQNTEAFF
NA | TRBJ2-7 | NA | TRBV20-1 | TGCAGTGTCCGCGGGGTCAATCCCTACGAGCAGTACTTC | CSVRGVNPYEQYF
many | TRBJ2-3 | TRBD1 | TRBV18 | TGTGCCAGCTCACCACCCGGGACAGGGGTGTCTACAGATACGCAGTATTTT | CASSPPGTGVSTDTQYF
NA | TRBJ2-2 | TRBD2 | TRBV5-5 | TGTGCCAGCGGGGTAGCGGGGGCTACCGGGGAGCTGTTTTTT | CASGVAGATGELFF
NA | TRBJ1-1 | TRBD1 | TRBV7-9 | TGTGCCAGCGCGGACAGGGGATCGAACACTGAAGCTTTCTTT | CASADRGSNTEAFF
few | TRBJ1-3 | TRBD1 | TRBV20-1 | TGCAGTGCTGGCAGGGGGGAGGGAAACACCATATATTTT | CSAGRGEGNTIYF
few | TRBJ2-7 | NA | TRBV29-1 | TGCAGCGTTGAAACCACCTACTCCTACGAGCAGTACTTC | CSVETTYSYEQYF
many | TRBJ2-1 | NA | TRBV15 | TGTGCCACCAGCAGAGACAATAGGCCCGGCAATGAGCAGTTCTTC | CATSRDNRPGNEQFF
few | TRBJ2-7 | NA | TRBV29-1 | TGCAGCGTTGAAGAGGAGAATTACGAGCAGTACTTC | CSVEEENYEQYF
many | TRBJ2-7 | TRBD2 | TRBV20-1 | TGCAGTGCCCCACCCATGGGACTAGCGGTCCACGAGCAGTACTTC | CSAPPMGLAVHEQYF
NA | TRBJ2-1 | TRBD1 | TRBV20-1 | TGCAGTGCTGATTCCAACCCCAGACAGGGAAACAATGAGCAGTTCTTC | CSADSNPRQGNNEQFF
few | TRBJ1-5 | NA | TRBV6-5 | TGTGCCAGCAGTTACTCGGAAGGCACTCAGCCCCAGCATTTT | CASSYSEGTQPQHF
many | TRBJ2-7 | NA | TRBV20-1 | TGCAGTGCTAGAGATCGTGGGTACGAGCAGTACTTC | CSARDRGYEQYF
many | TRBJ2-3 | TRBD2 | TRBV10-3 | TGTGCCATCAGTGACAGCGGGGGAACCACAGATACGCAGTATTTT | CAISDSGGTTDTQYF
few | TRBJ1-1 | TRBD1 | TRBV27 | TGTGCCAGCACCCCAGTCGTACAGGGGATGAACACTGAAGCTTTCTTT | CASTPVVQGMNTEAFF
few | TRBJ2-7 | NA | TRBV5-1 | TGCGCCAGCAGGGCTGCAGGGGCCCGATACGAGCAGTACTTC | CASRAAGARYEQYF
few | TRBJ2-4 | NA | TRBV29-1 | TGCAGCGTTGACAGGGGAAAAAACATTCAGTACTTC | CSVDRGKNIQYF
NA | TRBJ1-1 | NA | TRBV6-1 | TGTGCCAGCAGTGAAGGGGGCAGGCGGCGGAACACTGAAGCTTTCTTT | CASSEGGRRRNTEAFF